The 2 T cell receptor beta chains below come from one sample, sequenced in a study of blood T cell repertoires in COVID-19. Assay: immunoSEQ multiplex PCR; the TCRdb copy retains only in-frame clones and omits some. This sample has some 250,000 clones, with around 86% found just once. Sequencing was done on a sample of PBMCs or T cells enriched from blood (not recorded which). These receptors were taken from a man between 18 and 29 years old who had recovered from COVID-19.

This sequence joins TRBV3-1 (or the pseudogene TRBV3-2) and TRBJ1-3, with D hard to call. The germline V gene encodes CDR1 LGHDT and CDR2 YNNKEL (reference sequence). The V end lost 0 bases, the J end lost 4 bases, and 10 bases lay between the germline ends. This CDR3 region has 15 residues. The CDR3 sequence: CASSQERLSGNTIYF. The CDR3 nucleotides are TGTGCCAGCAGCCAAGAAAGACTTTCGGGAAACACCATATATTTT.

The DNA for the CDR3 is TGTGCCACCAGTGATCAAAAGACTAGCGGGACGTACAATGAGCAGTTCTTC. Protein product: CATSDQKTSGTYNEQFF. The chain uses TRBV24-1 and TRBJ2-1, with 11 bases identical to TRBD2. The V and J ends lost 3 bases and 4 bases, in that order; junction bases with no gene match: 7. Germline CDR1 KGHDR, CDR2 SFDVKD. This CDR3 region has 17 residues.